The 18 T cell receptor beta chains below all came from one sample that was sequenced in a study of blood T cell repertoires in COVID-19. Repertoires were generated with immunoSEQ multiplex PCR, while TCRdb's copy carries only in-frame clones and drops some. The table lists 240,000 or so clones, approximately 90% of them singletons, with approximately 7.9% in the top ten. Sequenced material: peripheral blood. These receptors all stem from a man in his 60s who had recovered from COVID-19.

This chain connects TRBV5-1 to TRBJ2-3; TRBD1 matches 9 bases. There are 15 residues in the CDR3. Trimming cost V 4 bases and J 3 bases; bases outside gene matches: 6. Germline V gene lookup returns CDR1 SGHRS and CDR2 YFSETQ. The CDR3 DNA is TGCGCCAGCAGCATAAAAGGACAGGGGACAGATACGCAGTATTTT. It is translated as CASSIKGQGTDTQYF.

The rearrangement links TRBV24-1 to TRBJ2-3, with a weak D call TRBD2 (7 bases). This CDR3 is 16 amino acids long. Germline assignment: CDR1 KGHDR and CDR2 SFDVKD. The V and J ends lost 1 base and 2 bases respectively, with 12 bases between them. The CDR3 loop reads CATSDLGGDFTDTQYF. The DNA of the CDR3 is TGTGCCACCAGTGATTTAGGGGGGGATTTCACAGATACGCAGTATTTT.

V and J are TRBV27 and TRBJ2-7; 10 nucleotides agree with TRBD2. Trimming took 0 bases from V and 4 from J; bases not matched to a gene: 9. CDR3 length: 17 amino acids. Germline-derived CDR1 and CDR2 are MNHEY and SMNVEV (reference sequence). CDR3 loop: CASSLSSGGALRYEQYF. The CDR3 DNA reads as TGTGCCAGCAGTTTATCGAGCGGGGGGGCCCTTAGGTACGAGCAGTACTTC.

The chain has TRBV9 and TRBJ2-1; the match to TRBD2 covers 9 bases. CDR1 SGDLS and CDR2 YYNGEE come from the germline V gene. The CDR3 totals 17 residues. J gave up 2 bases and V 0 bases, and 6 bases lay outside the gene matches. CDR3 sequence: CASSVAVSGGPYNEQFF. The CDR3 coding sequence is TGTGCCAGCAGCGTAGCTGTCAGCGGGGGGCCCTACAATGAGCAGTTCTTC.

The rearrangement joins TRBV29-1 to TRBJ2-1; TRBD1 might be the D (5 bases). This CDR3 spans 11 amino acids. V dropped 4 bases and J dropped 4 bases, with 5 bases sitting between them. The germline CDR1 and CDR2 sequences are SQVTM and ANQGSEA. CDR3 protein: CSVGQYNEQFF. CDR3 nucleotides: TGCAGCGTTGGACAGTACAATGAGCAGTTCTTC.

The V gene is TRBV7-9, the J gene TRBJ1-1, with D maybe TRBD1 (6 bases). CDR1 and CDR2 (germline): SEHNR, FQNEAQ (reference sequence). The V and J ends lost 2 bases and 1 base respectively, with 11 bases between them. The CDR3 has 15 amino acids. The CDR3 DNA is TGTGCCAGCAGCTTAATCCAGGGGCCGAACACTGAAGCTTTCTTT. Amino acids: CASSLIQGPNTEAFF. Full variable domain (missing parts from reference TRBV7-9 and TRBJ1-1): DTGVSQNPRHKITKRGQNVTFRCDPISEHNRLYWYRQTLGQGPEFLTYFQNEAQLEKSRLLSDRFSAERPKGSFSTLEIQRTEQGDSAMYLCASSLIQGPNTEAFFGQGTRLTVV.

The chain couples TRBV7-8 to TRBJ1-2; D is possibly TRBD1 (5 bases). This CDR3 contains 13 residues. V was pared by 4 bases and J by 6 bases, with 12 bases between. CDR1 and CDR2 (germline): SGHVS, FQNEAQ. The CDR3 protein is CASSYQWGDGYTF. The CDR3 coding sequence is TGTGCCAGCAGCTACCAATGGGGGGATGGCTACACCTTC.

This clone was seen more than once but under ten times. The V gene is TRBV30, the J gene TRBJ2-7; possible D gene TRBD1, 6 bases. The V end was cut by 0 bases, the J end by 3 bases, with 6 bases between. Germline CDR1 is GTSNPN and CDR2 is SVGIG (reference sequence). This CDR3 contains 12 residues. The CDR3 here is CAWSVGGYEQYF. For the CDR3, the DNA is TGTGCCTGGAGTGTAGGGGGCTACGAGCAGTACTTC.

V is TRBV19 and J is TRBJ2-3; 7 nucleotides agree with TRBD1. The length of the CDR3 is 13 residues. The V and J ends lost 5 bases and 6 bases, in that order; junction bases with no gene match: 5. CDR1 is LNHDA, CDR2 SQIVND, per germline (reference sequence). Written as DNA, the CDR3 is TGTGCCAGTAGTCGACAGGGCAGGGATACGCAGTATTTT. This encodes CASSRQGRDTQYF.

The J gene is TRBJ2-7, the V gene TRBV12-3 or TRBV12-4; D not certain. The V gene lost 5 bases and the J gene lost 6 bases, with 11 bases spanning the gap. This CDR3 has 12 residues. CDR3: CASSASSGEQYF. The CDR3 nucleotides are TGTGCCAGCAGTGCAAGTTCGGGCGAGCAGTACTTC.

The chain couples TRBV6-6 to TRBJ1-3, with D uncertain. The V and J ends lost 8 bases and 8 bases respectively, with 10 bases between them. Germline CDR1 and CDR2: MNHNY and SVGAGI (reference sequence). The CDR3 length is 11 residues. The CDR3 loop reads CASRRRDTIYF. The CDR3 coding sequence is TGTGCCAGCCGCCGCCGGGACACCATATATTTT.

The chain joins TRBV9 to TRBJ1-3; maybe TRBD1 (6 bases). The CDR3 sequence is 15 residues long. V was pared by 2 bases and J by 2 bases, with 11 bases between. Per the germline V gene, CDR1 is SGDLS and CDR2 is YYNGEE. The CDR3 reads CASSVTGLTGNTIYF. The CDR3, as DNA: TGTGCCAGCAGCGTGACAGGTCTTACTGGAAACACCATATATTTT.

This sequence joins TRBV20-1 and TRBJ2-5; 7 bases align to TRBD2. This CDR3 has 14 residues. The germline V gene has CDR1 DFQATT and CDR2 SNEGSKA (reference sequence). The V gene end was trimmed by 3 bases and the J gene end by 0 bases; junction bases not matched to a gene: 4. CDR3: CSASLAGYQETQYF. In DNA, the CDR3 is TGCAGTGCTAGTTTAGCGGGCTACCAAGAGACCCAGTACTTC.

This clone was seen once. The chain uses TRBV6-5 and TRBJ1-4; perhaps TRBD1 as D (5 bases). This CDR3 spans 14 amino acids. The germline gives CDR1 MNHEY, CDR2 SVGAGI. Trimming left V 6 bases short and J 6 bases short, with 14 bases between. DNA for the CDR3: TGTGCCAGCAGGCAGGGTACCTTCCATGAAAAACTGTTTTTT. It codes for CASRQGTFHEKLFF.

This clone was observed a handful of times. CDR3: CASSPQSAGGHRNEQFF. Written as DNA, the CDR3 is TGTGCCAGCAGCCCCCAGTCGGCGGGGGGGCATCGCAATGAGCAGTTCTTC. The rearrangement uses TRBV7-2 and TRBJ2-1; the match to TRBD2 covers 9 bases. Germline-derived CDR1 and CDR2 are SGHTA and FQGNSA. Trimming cost V 5 bases and J 6 bases; bases outside gene matches: 14. CDR3 length: 17 residues.

This sequence joins TRBV28 and TRBJ1-2, with no clear D. V dropped 3 bases and J dropped 2 bases, with 7 bases sitting between them. CDR1 is MDHEN and CDR2 is SYDVKM in the germline V gene. This CDR3 contains 13 residues. The CDR3 loop reads CASSLARNYGYTF. The CDR3 DNA reads TGTGCCAGCAGTTTGGCCAGAAACTATGGCTACACCTTC.

This clone appeared many times. The chain uses TRBV6-5 and TRBJ2-1; maybe TRBD2 (6 bases). The CDR3 totals 13 residues. The germline V and J ends were trimmed by 4 bases and 10 bases, with 14 bases remaining between them. The germline V gene has CDR1 MNHEY and CDR2 SVGAGI. The CDR3 DNA is TGTGCCAGCAGTTCGACCCGGAGGGGAGAGCAGTTCTTC. Protein product: CASSSTRRGEQFF.

This clone was seen once. The chain combines TRBV13 with TRBJ2-3; TRBD1 matches 9 bases. The CDR3 runs to 16 residues. Germline V gene lookup returns CDR1 PRHDT and CDR2 FYEKMQ (reference sequence). The V gene end was trimmed by 3 bases and the J gene end by 1 base; junction bases not matched to a gene: 5. In DNA, the CDR3 is TGTGCCAGCAGCTTTCGGGACAGGGAGGGCACAGATACGCAGTATTTT. Its translation: CASSFRDREGTDTQYF.